A single sample is the source of the 7 T cell receptor beta chains below, sequenced in a study of OX40 agonist ivuxolimab in advanced cancers. This table comes from immunoSEQ multiplex PCR, and its TCRdb copy is limited to in-frame clones, with some not included. The sample lists around 76,000 clones; around 94% were seen once. The input for sequencing was CD4+ or CD8+ T cells sorted from blood, taken in a trial of the OX40 agonist ivuxolimab. The origin of the receptors is an adult with an advanced solid tumor such as melanoma, head and neck, liver or kidney cancer.

The genes are TRBV4-3 and TRBJ2-2; TRBD2 matches at 9 bases. This CDR3 is 18 amino acids long. J gave up 0 bases and V 5 bases, and 10 bases lay outside the gene matches. Per germline, CDR1 LGHNA and CDR2 YSLEER. Here the CDR3 reads CASSTVIAGEPNTGELFF. The CDR3 coding sequence is TGCGCCAGCAGCACAGTCATAGCGGGGGAGCCGAACACCGGGGAGCTGTTTTTT.

The chain has TRBV2 and TRBJ2-3; D not resolved. Germline loops: CDR1 SNHLY, CDR2 FYNNEI. V was cut by 6 bases and J by 1 base, with 20 bases left in between. CDR3 length equals 17 residues. This CDR3 reads CASSSPRSITGTDTQYF. CDR3 coding DNA: TGTGCCAGCAGCAGCCCTCGCAGTATTACCGGCACAGATACGCAGTATTTT.

The chain couples TRBV7-6 to TRBJ2-7; D remains ambiguous. The CDR3 is 13 amino acids. Trimming shortened V by 1 base and J by 5 bases, and 9 bases separated the two germline ends. CDR1 is SGHVS and CDR2 is FNYEAQ in the germline V gene. Written as DNA, the CDR3 is TGTGCCAGCAGCTTAGGGCCATCGGACGAGCAGTACTTC. Protein sequence: CASSLGPSDEQYF.

The sample holds one count of this clone. V is TRBV19 and J is TRBJ1-1; D unresolved. V was shortened by 1 base and J by 0 bases, with 6 bases between the two germline ends. The V gene's germline CDR1 is LNHDA and CDR2 SQIVND (reference sequence). This CDR3 spans 14 amino acids. CDR3 residues: CASSIVNLNTEAFF. The CDR3 nucleotides read TGTGCCAGTAGTATAGTCAATCTGAACACTGAAGCTTTCTTT. Filled out from reference TRBV19 and TRBJ1-1, the complete variable domain reads DGGITQSPKYLFRKEGQNVTLSCEQNLNHDAMYWYRQDPGQGLRLIYYSQIVNDFQKGDIAEGYSVSREKKESFPLTVTSAQKNPTAFYLCASSIVNLNTEAFFGQGTRLTVV.

The chain has TRBV30 and TRBJ2-2; D possibly corresponds to TRBD2 (6 bases). CDR3 length equals 15 residues. V shed 1 base and J shed 2 bases, with 11 bases lying between them. Germline loops: CDR1 GTSNPN, CDR2 SVGIG (reference sequence). As DNA, the CDR3 is TGTGCCTGGAGTGACGGGACTTCTAACACCGGGGAGCTGTTTTTT. Protein sequence: CAWSDGTSNTGELFF. Combining the CDR3 with reference TRBV30 and TRBJ2-2 gives the whole variable domain SQTIHQWPATLVQPVGSPLSLECTVEGTSNPNLYWYRQAAGRGLQLLFYSVGIGQISSEVPQNLSASRPQDRQFILSSKKLLLSDSGFYLCAWSDGTSNTGELFFGEGSRLTVL.

J is TRBJ2-1 and V is TRBV6-4; no clear D gene. Per the germline V gene, CDR1 is MRHNA and CDR2 is SNTAGT. This CDR3 region has 15 residues. V was shortened by 2 bases and J by 8 bases, with 16 bases between the two germline ends. Here the CDR3 reads CASSDLTKGPHEQFF. CDR3 DNA sequence: TGTGCCAGCAGTGACCTTACCAAGGGCCCCCATGAGCAGTTCTTC.

V gene TRBV13 combines with J gene TRBJ2-1, with D tentatively TRBD2 (5 bases). This CDR3 is built from 12 residues. Germline V gene sequence: CDR1 PRHDT, CDR2 FYEKMQ (reference sequence). Trimming pared 6 bases from V and 2 bases from J, leaving 5 bases between. CDR3 in DNA: TGTGCCAGCAGACTAGCCTACAATGAGCAGTTCTTC. Translated: CASRLAYNEQFF.